This T cell receptor (beta chain) was identified in a study of blood T cells in healthy people across ages. Primed by a sample-barcoded 5' primer and a J-beta primer mix, a second PCR proceeded for about 7 to 11 cycles. One entry per CDR3 protein, called by TCRdb with MiXCR from the 5' RACE reads. Of about 670,000 distinct CDR3 sequences listed, around 38% are singletons. Looked up from germline, CDR1 is MNHEY and CDR2 is SVGEGT. The V end was cut by 6 bases, the J end by 2 bases, with 17 bases between. The CDR3 covers 16 residues. The clonotype comes from an older man in good health. The sample consisted of blood. The chain uses TRBV6-2 or TRBV6-3 and TRBJ1-5; D is unclear. The CDR3 is CASRNPGRIGNQPQHF. As DNA, the CDR3 is TGTGCCAGCAGAAATCCAGGTCGAATTGGCAATCAGCCCCAGCATTTT.